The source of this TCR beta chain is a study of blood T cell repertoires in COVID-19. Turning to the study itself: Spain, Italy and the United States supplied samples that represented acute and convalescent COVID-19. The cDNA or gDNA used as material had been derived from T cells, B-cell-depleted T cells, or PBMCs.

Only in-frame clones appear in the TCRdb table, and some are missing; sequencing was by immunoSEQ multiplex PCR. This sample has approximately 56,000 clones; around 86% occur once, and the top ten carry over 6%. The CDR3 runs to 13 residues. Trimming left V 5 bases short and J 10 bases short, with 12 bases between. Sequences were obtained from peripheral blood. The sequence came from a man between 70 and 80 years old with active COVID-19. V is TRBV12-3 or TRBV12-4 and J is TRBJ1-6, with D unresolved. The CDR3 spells CASSQQQMSPLHF. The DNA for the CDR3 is TGTGCCAGCAGTCAACAACAGATGTCACCCCTCCACTTT.